Described below is a single T cell receptor (beta chain) sequence and its context. The CDR3 loop spans 17 amino acids. CDR1 is SGHRS and CDR2 is YFSETQ in the germline V gene. The ends were cut back, 0 bases at V and 4 bases at J, with 14 bases in the middle. Exposed participants came across a COVID-19 case within 2 weeks before study entry. The data were obtained in a study of blood T cell repertoires in COVID-19. About the research overall: There were acute and convalescent COVID-19 samples, and they came from the United States, Italy and Spain. The analysed material was cDNA or gDNA that came from T cells, B-cell-depleted T cells, or PBMCs.

Profiled with immunoSEQ multiplex PCR; TCRdb holds only in-frame clones, not every one. This sample has 200,000 to 250,000 clones, with about 90% found just once. The chain links TRBV5-1 to TRBJ1-6; no firm D call. The material sequenced was PBMCs or T cells enriched from blood (not recorded which). The source of this sequence is a man aged 50-60 years who had been exposed to COVID-19. The CDR3 DNA follows: TGCGCCAGCAGCTTGGGGTTGGTCCAGACTTATAATTCACCCCTCCACTTT. The encoded protein is CASSLGLVQTYNSPLHF. Variable domain in full (rest from reference TRBV5-1 and TRBJ1-6): KAGVTQTPRYLIKTRGQQVTLSCSPISGHRSVSWYQQTPGQGLQFLFEYFSETQRNKGNFPGRFSGRQFSNSRSEMNVSTLELGDSALYLCASSLGLVQTYNSPLHFGNGTRLTVT.